The 24 T cell receptor beta chains listed next were all sequenced from one sample in a study of response to subunit inactivated influenza vaccine. Via MiXCR, TCRdb re-called the RT-PCR reads, giving one row per CDR3 protein. The table includes 650,000 to 850,000 distinct CDR3 sequences, around 14% detected once. The sequences come from PBMCs from blood, collected 14 days before vaccination. These receptors all come from a man aged 45-60 years who received an inactivated influenza vaccine.

For this clonotype: Relative to the germline gene, one junction end is altered; a read error may explain this. The gene calls are TRBV14 and TRBJ2-1, with TRBD2 matching 8 bases. The CDR3 runs to 15 residues. Germline-derived CDR1 and CDR2 are SGHDN and FVKESK. The CDR3 region is CASSPPGRALNEQCF. In DNA form, the CDR3 reads TGTGCCAGCAGCCCTCCCGGGAGGGCCTTGAATGAGCAGTGCTTC.

This clonotype turned up a few times. The chain uses TRBV20-1 and TRBJ2-5; D uncertain. Per germline, CDR1 DFQATT and CDR2 SNEGSKA (reference sequence). The length of the CDR3 is 14 residues. V was clipped by 0 bases and J by 6 bases, with 14 bases between them. Here the CDR3 reads CSARDRLDTQTQYF. The CDR3 region has the DNA TGCAGTGCTAGAGATAGGCTAGATACTCAGACCCAGTACTTC.

This clonotype turned up a few times. The chain uses TRBV20-1 and TRBJ2-7, with 7 nucleotides matching TRBD1. V trimming: 6 bases; J trimming: 2 bases; junction bases outside the gene matches: 13. The CDR3 spans 15 residues. Germline assignment: CDR1 DFQATT and CDR2 SNEGSKA (reference sequence). As DNA, the CDR3 is TGCAGTGCGACGACAGGGCCACTTGGAGCCTACGAGCAGTACTTC. Protein product: CSATTGPLGAYEQYF.

Only one count was recorded for this clonotype. V and J are TRBV20-1 and TRBJ2-1; 14 bases are shared with TRBD2. V trimming: 3 bases; J trimming: 0 bases; junction bases outside the gene matches: 7. The CDR3 spans 18 residues. Looked up from germline, CDR1 is DFQATT and CDR2 is SNEGSKA (reference sequence). The CDR3 region is CSASGGLAGARSYNEQFF. The CDR3 DNA follows: TGCAGTGCTAGTGGGGGACTAGCGGGAGCCCGCTCCTACAATGAGCAGTTCTTC.

This clonotype showed up just once. This chain joins TRBV27 and TRBJ2-2; D not resolved. CDR3 size: 16 residues. Germline CDR1 reads MNHEY; CDR2 reads SMNVEV (reference sequence). Between the trimmed V and J ends, which lost 1 base and 4 bases, there was a span of 13 bases. The CDR3 DNA is TGTGCCAGCAGTTTATTAAGCACTACTACCACCGGGGAGCTGTTTTTT. It specifies CASSLLSTTTTGELFF.

In this sample, this clonotype turned up many times. The V gene is TRBV20-1, the J gene TRBJ2-1, with D unresolved. The V end was cut by 1 base, the J end by 4 bases, with 20 bases between. Germline V lookup: CDR1 DFQATT, CDR2 SNEGSKA (reference sequence). This CDR3 is 17 amino acids long. The CDR3, as DNA: TGCAGTGCTAGAGCTTCGGACCTCCCTCTCTTATACAATGAGCAGTTCTTC. Its protein is CSARASDLPLLYNEQFF.

DNA for the CDR3: TGTGCCAGCGGGTTCAATCAGCCCCAGCATTTT. It yields the protein CASGFNQPQHF. This chain connects TRBV25-1 to TRBJ1-5; D is unclear. V lost 8 bases and J lost 3, with 5 bases in between. CDR1 and CDR2 from the germline V gene are MGHDK and SYGVNS. This CDR3 contains 11 residues.

The chain carries TRBV15 and TRBJ1-5, with D uncertain. The germline gives CDR1 LNHNV, CDR2 YYDKDF (reference sequence). Trimming left V 2 bases short and J 2 bases short, with 10 bases between. The CDR3 is 15 amino acids. The CDR3 loop reads CATSRPPVGNQPQHF. The DNA of the CDR3 is TGTGCCACCAGCAGACCCCCAGTAGGCAATCAGCCCCAGCATTTT. Combining the CDR3 with reference TRBV15 and TRBJ1-5 gives the whole variable domain DAMVIQNPRYQVTQFGKPVTLSCSQTLNHNVMYWYQQKSSQAPKLLFHYYDKDFNNEADTPDNFQSRRPNTSFCFLDIRSPGLGDTAMYLCATSRPPVGNQPQHFGDGTRLSIL.

This clonotype was found a few times. This chain uses TRBV6-6 with TRBJ1-1; D is perhaps TRBD1 (6 bases). CDR1 is MNHNY and CDR2 is SVGAGI in the germline V gene (reference sequence). The CDR3 extends over 11 amino acids. V lost 10 bases, J lost 9 bases, and 15 bases lay in between. The CDR3 loop is CATQKGTKAFF. As DNA, the CDR3 is TGTGCCACCCAGAAAGGGACAAAAGCTTTCTTT.

J is TRBJ2-1 and V is TRBV4-1, with TRBD2 identical over 9 bases. V shed 6 bases and J 0 bases; nucleotides not matched to a gene: 9. The CDR3 contains 17 residues. CDR1 is MGHRA and CDR2 is YSYEKL in the germline V gene. The CDR3 region has the DNA TGCGCCAGCAGAAGGATCTTTAGCGGGGGCTCCTACAATGAGCAGTTCTTC. It translates to CASRRIFSGGSYNEQFF.

The sample holds a few counts of this clonotype. The V and J genes are TRBV12-3 or TRBV12-4 and TRBJ2-1; 11 nucleotides agree with TRBD2. The CDR3 length is 17 residues. V gave up 2 bases and J gave up 2 bases; unmatched junction bases: 5. Here the CDR3 reads CASSLLASGGTYNEQFF. The DNA for the CDR3 is TGTGCCAGCAGTTTATTGGCTAGCGGGGGGACCTACAATGAGCAGTTCTTC.

This clonotype was observed many times. V and J are TRBV5-1 and TRBJ1-1; the match to TRBD1 covers 7 bases. The CDR3 length is 14 residues. Per germline, CDR1 SGHRS and CDR2 YFSETQ. The J segment lost 0 bases and the V segment lost 4 bases, leaving 3 bases of the junction unmatched. The CDR3 bases are TGCGCCAGCAGCGAGGGACAGCTGAACACTGAAGCTTTCTTT. Its translation: CASSEGQLNTEAFF.

The J gene is TRBJ1-1, the V gene TRBV3-1; D is unresolved. The CDR3 totals 13 residues. Trimming removed 0 bases at V and 6 bases at J, with 8 bases between. Germline CDR1 LGHDT, CDR2 YNNKEL (reference sequence). CDR3 DNA: TGTGCCAGCAGCCAAGACCTTCGCGCTGAAGCTTTCTTT. Translation gives CASSQDLRAEAFF.

This chain joins TRBV6-2 or TRBV6-3 and TRBJ2-7, with TRBD1 as a possible D gene (6 bases). Trimming cost V 5 bases and J 0 bases, with 17 bases left between them. The CDR3 is made up of 16 amino acids. Germline V gene data show CDR1 as MNHEY and CDR2 as SVGEGT. CDR3 sequence reads: CASSQTGLYTSYEQYF. The CDR3 DNA follows: TGTGCCAGCAGTCAGACAGGTCTGTATACCTCCTACGAGCAGTACTTC.

J is TRBJ2-1 and V is TRBV12-3 or TRBV12-4; D is undetermined. V lost 2 bases and J 3 bases, leaving 8 bases between the germline ends. The CDR3 extends over 14 amino acids. The CDR3 DNA sequence: TGTGCCAGCAGTTTACGGTCTTACTACAATGAGCAGTTCTTC. Its protein product is CASSLRSYYNEQFF.

This clonotype was observed a handful of times. The V gene is TRBV9, the J gene TRBJ2-1, with 13 bases lining up with TRBD2. The J segment lost 5 bases and the V segment lost 4 bases, leaving 12 bases of the junction unmatched. Germline V gives CDR1 SGDLS, CDR2 YYNGEE. This CDR3 comprises 18 residues. The CDR3 spells CASSRTGTSGIGNNEQFF. CDR3 in DNA: TGTGCCAGCAGCCGAACCGGGACTAGCGGGATCGGCAACAATGAGCAGTTCTTC.

The chain joins TRBV20-1 to TRBJ2-7; possible D gene TRBD2, 7 bases. CDR1 and CDR2 (germline): DFQATT, SNEGSKA (reference sequence). The CDR3 consists of 15 residues. Trimming shortened V by 3 bases and J by 1 base, and 16 bases separated the two germline ends. The DNA for the CDR3 is TGCAGTGCTAGTCCGAGGGGGGGCTGGTCCTACGAGCAGTACTTC. This gives the protein CSASPRGGWSYEQYF.

This clonotype was observed a few times. The CDR3 region is CASSYQRGGTDTQYF. The DNA for the CDR3 is TGTGCCAGCAGTTACCAGAGGGGGGGCACAGATACGCAGTATTTT. V usage is TRBV6-5 and J usage is TRBJ2-3; either TRBD1 or TRBD2 may fit D (6 bases each). Deletions cut 2 bases from V and 1 base from J, with 10 bases between. The CDR3 is 15 amino acids. CDR1 is MNHEY and CDR2 is SVGAGI in the germline V gene.

This clonotype has a single count. The J gene is TRBJ2-3, the V gene TRBV20-1, with 7 bases fitting TRBD1. This CDR3 has 15 amino acids. Germline CDR1 DFQATT, CDR2 SNEGSKA (reference sequence). The V segment lost 2 bases and the J segment 0 bases; nucleotides outside the gene matches: 5. The CDR3 protein is CSARPGQKSTDTQYF. The CDR3 nucleotides read TGCAGTGCTAGACCGGGACAGAAGAGCACAGATACGCAGTATTTT.

The chain recombines TRBV12-3 or TRBV12-4 with TRBJ1-4, with D tentatively TRBD1 (6 bases). The CDR3 extends over 15 amino acids. V lost 7 bases, J lost 0 bases, and 12 bases lay in between. This chain's CDR3 is CASKRDTATNEKLFF. CDR3 in DNA: TGTGCCAGCAAACGGGACACCGCAACTAATGAAAAACTGTTTTTT.

This clonotype has only a few counts. The CDR3 DNA is TGTGCCAGCAGCTTACGTGGGACGGTTAACTATGGCTACACCTTC. The encoded protein is CASSLRGTVNYGYTF. The chain uses TRBV7-8 and TRBJ1-2; a possible D gene is TRBD1 (5 bases). Trimming took off 2 bases at V and 1 base at J, with 11 bases between the two ends. The CDR3 sequence is 15 residues long. In germline, CDR1 is SGHVS, CDR2 FQNEAQ.

This clonotype was seen many times. The chain is built from TRBV28 and TRBJ2-2, with TRBD2 matching over 7 bases. Losses at the gene ends were 7 bases for V and 6 bases for J; bases not matched to a gene: 14. The V gene's germline CDR1 is MDHEN and CDR2 SYDVKM. The CDR3 extends over 16 amino acids. The CDR3 DNA follows: TGTGCCAGCATCAAGGGGAGGGTGATTAGTCCCGGGGAGCTGTTTTTT. This codes for CASIKGRVISPGELFF.

V and J are TRBV12-3 or TRBV12-4 and TRBJ2-2, with a tentative D call TRBD2 (6 bases). This CDR3 contains 15 residues. The germline V and J ends were trimmed by 4 bases and 3 bases, with 12 bases remaining between them. The CDR3: CASSSTGTDTGELFF. In nucleotides, the CDR3 is TGTGCCAGCAGTTCAACCGGGACTGACACCGGGGAGCTGTTTTTT.

CDR3 sequence (DNA): TGTGCCAGCAACCCCGACAGAGCGAACACCGGGGAGCTGTTTTTT. Protein product: CASNPDRANTGELFF. The chain uses TRBV2 and TRBJ2-2, with D maybe TRBD1 (5 bases). Between the trimmed V and J ends, which lost 7 bases and 0 bases, there was a span of 12 bases. The CDR3 extends over 15 amino acids. The germline V gene has CDR1 SNHLY and CDR2 FYNNEI.